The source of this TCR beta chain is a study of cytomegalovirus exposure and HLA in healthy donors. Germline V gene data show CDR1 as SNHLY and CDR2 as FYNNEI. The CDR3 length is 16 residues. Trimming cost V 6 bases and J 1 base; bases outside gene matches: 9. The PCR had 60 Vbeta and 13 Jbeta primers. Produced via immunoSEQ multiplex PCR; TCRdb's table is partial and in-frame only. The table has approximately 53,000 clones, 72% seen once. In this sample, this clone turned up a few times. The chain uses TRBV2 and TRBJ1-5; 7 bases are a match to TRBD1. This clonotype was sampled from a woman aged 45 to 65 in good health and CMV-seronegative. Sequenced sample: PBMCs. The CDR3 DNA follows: TGTGCCAGCAGCCGACAGGGATCAGGGAGCAATCAGCCCCAGCATTTT. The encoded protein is CASSRQGSGSNQPQHF.